A selection of T cell receptor beta chains follows, all from one sample in a study of cytomegalovirus exposure and HLA in healthy donors. The data were produced by immunoSEQ multiplex PCR, yet TCRdb's version contains in-frame clones alone and is incomplete. Among approximately 180,000 clones listed, around 81% were seen once. The sequencing input was PBMCs. The receptors originated from a young man in good health and CMV-seronegative. Both conserved end residues are part of each CDR3. Rows may omit the clone size; those that give it use once, few, many or a size class.

v_call: TRBV29-1; clone_size: -; j_call: TRBJ2-5; cdr3_aa: CSVEDQFQETQYF
v_call: TRBV5-6; clone_size: -; j_call: TRBJ2-7; cdr3_aa: CASSPLAGASYEQYF
v_call: TRBV7-9; clone_size: few; j_call: TRBJ1-5; cdr3_aa: CASSFRDQPQHF
v_call: TRBV11-2; clone_size: -; j_call: TRBJ1-2; cdr3_aa: CASRRDSSGPYGYTF
v_call: TRBV29-1; clone_size: few; j_call: -; cdr3_aa: CSVEDLRDRGHYEQYF
v_call: TRBV25-1; clone_size: few; j_call: TRBJ2-2; cdr3_aa: CASSEDRTYTGELFF
v_call: TRBV28; clone_size: -; j_call: TRBJ2-7; cdr3_aa: CASSLREANYEQYF
v_call: TRBV28; clone_size: once; j_call: TRBJ2-6; cdr3_aa: CASTVGGHSGANVLTF
v_call: TRBV15; clone_size: -; j_call: TRBJ2-7; cdr3_aa: CATSRVGTSGSGEQYF
v_call: TRBV7-9; clone_size: -; j_call: TRBJ1-2; cdr3_aa: CASSIGDSYGYTF
v_call: TRBV6-5; clone_size: -; j_call: TRBJ2-7; cdr3_aa: CASSYANGGEQYF
v_call: TRBV4-2; clone_size: -; j_call: TRBJ2-5; cdr3_aa: CASSQGVAGQVQETQYF
v_call: TRBV5-6; clone_size: -; j_call: TRBJ2-1; cdr3_aa: CASSLGASSYNEQFF
v_call: TRBV5-1; clone_size: -; j_call: TRBJ1-3; cdr3_aa: CASSLATELSGNTIYF
v_call: TRBV15; clone_size: -; j_call: TRBJ1-1; cdr3_aa: CATSRDNRGQAFF
v_call: TRBV9; clone_size: -; j_call: TRBJ2-5; cdr3_aa: CASSVGPSSTETQYF
v_call: TRBV14; clone_size: -; j_call: TRBJ1-3; cdr3_aa: CASSQVGGYSGNTIYF
v_call: TRBV6-5; clone_size: -; j_call: TRBJ1-2; cdr3_aa: CASSYSRTLGYGYTF
v_call: TRBV7-9; clone_size: -; j_call: TRBJ2-7; cdr3_aa: CSSSPSTGGIIYEQYF
v_call: TRBV10-3; clone_size: -; j_call: TRBJ2-3; cdr3_aa: CATSGLAIATDTQYF
v_call: TRBV7-2; clone_size: -; j_call: TRBJ2-1; cdr3_aa: CASSASGRAPEQFF
v_call: TRBV7-6; clone_size: -; j_call: TRBJ1-3; cdr3_aa: CASSRTTASGNTIYF
v_call: TRBV10-3; clone_size: -; j_call: TRBJ2-4; cdr3_aa: CAISDLWPAGAYIQYF
v_call: TRBV19; clone_size: -; j_call: TRBJ2-5; cdr3_aa: CATKRGGGALETQYF
v_call: TRBV4-1; clone_size: few; j_call: TRBJ2-2; cdr3_aa: CASSQGGTSGATGELFF
v_call: TRBV2; clone_size: -; j_call: TRBJ2-7; cdr3_aa: CASRDDRVEIQYF
v_call: TRBV7-6; clone_size: -; j_call: TRBJ2-5; cdr3_aa: CASSLGGQETQYF
v_call: TRBV12-5; clone_size: -; j_call: TRBJ2-5; cdr3_aa: CASGLVMGREFPQETQYF
v_call: TRBV7-9; clone_size: -; j_call: TRBJ1-4; cdr3_aa: CASSLAGQPGVEKLFF
v_call: TRBV2; clone_size: -; j_call: TRBJ1-2; cdr3_aa: CASSHPDRFAGYTF
v_call: TRBV19; clone_size: few; j_call: TRBJ2-1; cdr3_aa: CASRDFYNEQFF
v_call: TRBV9; clone_size: -; j_call: TRBJ2-3; cdr3_aa: CASSVAGRAGGHTDTQYF
v_call: TRBV6-5; clone_size: -; j_call: TRBJ2-7; cdr3_aa: CASRLGTAEQYF
v_call: TRBV7-2; clone_size: -; j_call: TRBJ2-7; cdr3_aa: CASSLVLGPGTGPSYEQYF
v_call: TRBV19; clone_size: -; j_call: TRBJ2-3; cdr3_aa: CASTPFGGEYTDTQYF
v_call: TRBV5-1; clone_size: once; j_call: TRBJ1-1; cdr3_aa: CASSFDGRLKAYTEAFF
v_call: TRBV2; clone_size: -; j_call: TRBJ1-5; cdr3_aa: CASSERVRGNGQPQHF
v_call: TRBV6-1; clone_size: -; j_call: TRBJ2-7; cdr3_aa: CASSDWASTGSSREQYF
v_call: TRBV30; clone_size: once; j_call: TRBJ1-2; cdr3_aa: CAWSVPQGLFRDTF